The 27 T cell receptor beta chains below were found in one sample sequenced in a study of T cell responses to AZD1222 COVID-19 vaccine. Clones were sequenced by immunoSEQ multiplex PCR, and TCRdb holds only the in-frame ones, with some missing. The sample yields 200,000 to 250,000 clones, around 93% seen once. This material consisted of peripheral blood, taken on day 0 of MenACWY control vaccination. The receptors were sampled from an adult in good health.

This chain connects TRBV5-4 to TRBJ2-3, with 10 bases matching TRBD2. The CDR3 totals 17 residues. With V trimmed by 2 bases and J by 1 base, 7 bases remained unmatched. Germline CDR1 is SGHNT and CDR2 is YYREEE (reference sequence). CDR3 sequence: CASSLHLLAGGTDTQYF. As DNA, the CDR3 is TGTGCCAGCAGCTTACACCTCCTAGCGGGGGGCACAGATACGCAGTATTTT.

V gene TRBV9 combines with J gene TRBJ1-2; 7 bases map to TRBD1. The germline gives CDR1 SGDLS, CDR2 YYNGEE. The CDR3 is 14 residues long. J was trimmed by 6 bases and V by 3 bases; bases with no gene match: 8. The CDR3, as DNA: TGTGCCAGCAGCGAGGCATCCCAGGGGGATGGCTACACCTTC. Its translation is CASSEASQGDGYTF.

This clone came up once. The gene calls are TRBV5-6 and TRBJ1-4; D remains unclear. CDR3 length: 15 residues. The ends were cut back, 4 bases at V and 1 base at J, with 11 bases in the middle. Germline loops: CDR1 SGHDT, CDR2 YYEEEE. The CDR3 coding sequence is TGTGCCAGCAGCCTGCAAGGAGGAACTAATGAAAAACTGTTTTTT. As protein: CASSLQGGTNEKLFF.

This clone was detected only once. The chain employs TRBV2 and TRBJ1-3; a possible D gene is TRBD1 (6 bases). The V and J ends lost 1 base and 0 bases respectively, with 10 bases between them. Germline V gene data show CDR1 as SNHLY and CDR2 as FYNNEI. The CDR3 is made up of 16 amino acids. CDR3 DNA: TGTGCCAGCAGTGAAGAGGGGGGGATCTCTGGAAACACCATATATTTT. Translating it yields CASSEEGGISGNTIYF.

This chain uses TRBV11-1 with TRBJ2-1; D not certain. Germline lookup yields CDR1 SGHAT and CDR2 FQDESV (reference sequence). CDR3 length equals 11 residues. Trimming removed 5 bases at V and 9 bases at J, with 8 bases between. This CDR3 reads CASSRQAEQFF. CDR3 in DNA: TGTGCCAGCAGCCGTCAGGCTGAGCAGTTCTTC.

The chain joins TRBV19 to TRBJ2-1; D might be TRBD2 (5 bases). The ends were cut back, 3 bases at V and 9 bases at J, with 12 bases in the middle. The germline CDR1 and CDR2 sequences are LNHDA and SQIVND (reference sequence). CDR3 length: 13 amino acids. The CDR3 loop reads CASSIGERSEQFF. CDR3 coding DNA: TGTGCCAGTAGTATCGGGGAACGGAGTGAGCAGTTCTTC.

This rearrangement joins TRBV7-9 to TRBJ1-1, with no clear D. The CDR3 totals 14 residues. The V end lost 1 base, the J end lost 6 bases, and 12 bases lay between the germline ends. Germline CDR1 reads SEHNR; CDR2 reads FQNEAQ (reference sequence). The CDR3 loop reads CASSLGEVVPEAFF. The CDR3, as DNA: TGTGCCAGCAGCTTAGGCGAGGTGGTCCCTGAAGCTTTCTTT.

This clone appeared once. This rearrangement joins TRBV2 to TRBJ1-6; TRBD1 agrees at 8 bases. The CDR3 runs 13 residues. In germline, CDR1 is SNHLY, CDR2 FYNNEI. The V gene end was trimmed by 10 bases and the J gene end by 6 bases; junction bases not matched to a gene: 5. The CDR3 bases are TGTGCCAATACGGGACAGGTTAATTCACCCCTCCACTTT. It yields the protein CANTGQVNSPLHF.

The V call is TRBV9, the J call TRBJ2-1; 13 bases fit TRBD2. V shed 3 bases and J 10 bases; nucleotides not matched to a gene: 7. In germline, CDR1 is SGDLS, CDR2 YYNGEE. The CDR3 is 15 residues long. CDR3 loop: CASSASTSGGPEQFF. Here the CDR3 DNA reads TGTGCCAGCAGCGCATCGACTAGCGGGGGGCCAGAGCAGTTCTTC. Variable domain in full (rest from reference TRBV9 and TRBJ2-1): DSGVTQTPKHLITATGQRVTLRCSPRSGDLSVYWYQQSLDQGLQFLIQYYNGEERAKGNILERFSAQQFPDLHSELNLSSLELGDSALYFCASSASTSGGPEQFFGPGTRLTVL.

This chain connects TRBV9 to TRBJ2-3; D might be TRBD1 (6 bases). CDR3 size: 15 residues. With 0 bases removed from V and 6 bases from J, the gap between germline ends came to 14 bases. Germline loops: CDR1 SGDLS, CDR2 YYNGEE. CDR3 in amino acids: CASSVVVGAPDTQYF. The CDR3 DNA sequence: TGTGCCAGCAGCGTAGTTGTGGGGGCTCCGGATACGCAGTATTTT.

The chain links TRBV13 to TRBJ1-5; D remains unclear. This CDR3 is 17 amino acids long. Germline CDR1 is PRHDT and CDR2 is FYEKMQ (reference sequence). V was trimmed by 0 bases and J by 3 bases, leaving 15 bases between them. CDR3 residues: CASSLGGRAFSNQPQHF. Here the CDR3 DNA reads TGTGCCAGCAGCTTAGGTGGTCGGGCGTTCTCCAATCAGCCCCAGCATTTT.

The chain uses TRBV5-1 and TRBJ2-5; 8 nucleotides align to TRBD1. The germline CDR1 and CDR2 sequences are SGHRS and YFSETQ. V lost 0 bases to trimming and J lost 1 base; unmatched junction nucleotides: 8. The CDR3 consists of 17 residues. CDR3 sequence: CASSLGGRRGLQETQYF. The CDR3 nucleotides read TGCGCCAGCAGCTTGGGGGGCCGCAGGGGGCTCCAAGAGACCCAGTACTTC.

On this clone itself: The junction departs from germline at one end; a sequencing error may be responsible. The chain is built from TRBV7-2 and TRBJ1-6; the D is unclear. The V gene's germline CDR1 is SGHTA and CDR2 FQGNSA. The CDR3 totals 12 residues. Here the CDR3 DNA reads TGTGCCAGCAGCTTATCACGCGGACGTTCCTACTTT. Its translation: CASSLSRGRSYF.

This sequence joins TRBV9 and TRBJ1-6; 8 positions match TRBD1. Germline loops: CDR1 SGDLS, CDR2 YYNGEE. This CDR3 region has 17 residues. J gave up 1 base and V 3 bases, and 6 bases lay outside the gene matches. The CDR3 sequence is CASSAGTGGSYNSPLHF. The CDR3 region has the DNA TGTGCCAGCAGCGCAGGGACAGGAGGGTCCTATAATTCACCCCTCCACTTT.

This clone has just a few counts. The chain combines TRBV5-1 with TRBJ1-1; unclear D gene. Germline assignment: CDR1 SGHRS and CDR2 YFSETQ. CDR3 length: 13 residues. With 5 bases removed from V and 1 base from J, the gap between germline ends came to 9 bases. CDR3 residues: CASRPPGNTEAFF. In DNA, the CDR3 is TGCGCCAGCAGACCTCCGGGGAACACTGAAGCTTTCTTT.

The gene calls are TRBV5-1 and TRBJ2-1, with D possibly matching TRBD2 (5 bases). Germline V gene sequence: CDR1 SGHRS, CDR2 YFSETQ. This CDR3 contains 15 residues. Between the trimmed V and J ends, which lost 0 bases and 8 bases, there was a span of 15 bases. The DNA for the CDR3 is TGCGCCAGCAGCTTGGCAGGAGGAAACACCTATGAGCAGTTCTTC. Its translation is CASSLAGGNTYEQFF.

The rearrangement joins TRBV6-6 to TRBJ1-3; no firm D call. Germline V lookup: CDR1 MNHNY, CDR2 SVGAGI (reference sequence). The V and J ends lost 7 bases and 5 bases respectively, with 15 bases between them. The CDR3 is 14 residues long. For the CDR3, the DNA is TGTGCCAGCATTGGCGCAGACGATCGAAACACCATATATTTT. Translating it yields CASIGADDRNTIYF.

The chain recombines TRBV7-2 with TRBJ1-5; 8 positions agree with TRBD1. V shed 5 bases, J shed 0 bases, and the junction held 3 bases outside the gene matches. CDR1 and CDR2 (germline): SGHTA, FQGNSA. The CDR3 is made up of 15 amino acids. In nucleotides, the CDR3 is TGTGCCAGCAGCACGGGACAGGTTAGCAATCAGCCCCAGCATTTT. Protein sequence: CASSTGQVSNQPQHF.

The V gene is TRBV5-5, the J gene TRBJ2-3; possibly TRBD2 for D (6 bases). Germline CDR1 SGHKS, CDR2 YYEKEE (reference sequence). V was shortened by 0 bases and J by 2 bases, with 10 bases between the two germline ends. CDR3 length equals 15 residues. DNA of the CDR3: TGTGCCAGCAGCTTGGAGGGAGGATACACAGATACGCAGTATTTT. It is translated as CASSLEGGYTDTQYF. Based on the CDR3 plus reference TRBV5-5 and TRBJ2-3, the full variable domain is DAGVTQSPTHLIKTRGQQVTLRCSPISGHKSVSWYQQVLGQGPQFIFQYYEKEERGRGNFPDRFSARQFPNYSSELNVNALLLGDSALYLCASSLEGGYTDTQYFGPGTRLTVL.

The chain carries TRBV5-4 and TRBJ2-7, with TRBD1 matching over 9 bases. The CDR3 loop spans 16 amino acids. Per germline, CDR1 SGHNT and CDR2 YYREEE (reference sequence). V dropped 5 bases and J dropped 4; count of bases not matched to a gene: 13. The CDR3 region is CASSPSTGTGTYEQYF. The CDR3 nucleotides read TGTGCCAGCAGTCCCTCCACCGGGACAGGGACTTACGAGCAGTACTTC.

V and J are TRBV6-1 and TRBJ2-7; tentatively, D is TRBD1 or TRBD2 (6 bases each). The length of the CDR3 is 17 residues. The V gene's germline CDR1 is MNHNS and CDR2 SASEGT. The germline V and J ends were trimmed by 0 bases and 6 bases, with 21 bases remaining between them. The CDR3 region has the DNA TGTGCCAGCAGTGAAGCTTGGTCGTGGGGGCGGGAATCCGAGCAGTACTTC. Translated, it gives CASSEAWSWGRESEQYF.

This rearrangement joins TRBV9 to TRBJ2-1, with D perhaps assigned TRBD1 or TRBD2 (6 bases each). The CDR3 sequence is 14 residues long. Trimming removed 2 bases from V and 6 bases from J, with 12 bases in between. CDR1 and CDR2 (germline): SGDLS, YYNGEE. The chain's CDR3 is CASSVLGGRNEQFF. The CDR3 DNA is TGTGCCAGCAGCGTCTTGGGGGGCCGCAATGAGCAGTTCTTC. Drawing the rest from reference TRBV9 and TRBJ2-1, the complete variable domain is DSGVTQTPKHLITATGQRVTLRCSPRSGDLSVYWYQQSLDQGLQFLIQYYNGEERAKGNILERFSAQQFPDLHSELNLSSLELGDSALYFCASSVLGGRNEQFFGPGTRLTVL.

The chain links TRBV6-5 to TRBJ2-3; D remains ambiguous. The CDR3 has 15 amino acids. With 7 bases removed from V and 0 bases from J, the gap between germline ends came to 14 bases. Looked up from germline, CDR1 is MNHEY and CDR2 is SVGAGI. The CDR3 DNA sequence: TGTGCCAGCACATTCCGATGGCCTAGCACAGATACGCAGTATTTT. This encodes CASTFRWPSTDTQYF.

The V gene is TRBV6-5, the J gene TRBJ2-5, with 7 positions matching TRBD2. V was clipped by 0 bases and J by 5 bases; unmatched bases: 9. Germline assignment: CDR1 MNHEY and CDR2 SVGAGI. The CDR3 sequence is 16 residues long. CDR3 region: CASSYSGTTLPETQYF. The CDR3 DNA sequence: TGTGCCAGCAGTTACTCCGGGACTACCCTGCCGGAGACCCAGTACTTC.

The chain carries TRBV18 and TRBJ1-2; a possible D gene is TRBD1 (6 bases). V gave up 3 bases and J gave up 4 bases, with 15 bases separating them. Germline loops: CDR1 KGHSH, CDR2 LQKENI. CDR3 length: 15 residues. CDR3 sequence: CASSPGQTISYGYTF. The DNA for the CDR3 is TGTGCCAGCTCACCCGGACAGACGATTAGCTATGGCTACACCTTC. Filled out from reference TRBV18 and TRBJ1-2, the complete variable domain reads NAGVMQNPRHLVRRRGQEARLRCSPMKGHSHVYWYRQLPEEGLKFMVYLQKENIIDESGMPKERFSAEFPKEGPSILRIQQVVRGDSAAYFCASSPGQTISYGYTFGSGTRLTVV.

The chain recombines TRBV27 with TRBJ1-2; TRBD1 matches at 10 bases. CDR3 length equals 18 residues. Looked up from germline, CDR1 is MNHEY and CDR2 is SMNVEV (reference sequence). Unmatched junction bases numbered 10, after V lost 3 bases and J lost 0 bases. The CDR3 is CASSFIDRGRGTNYGYTF. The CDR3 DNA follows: TGTGCCAGCAGTTTCATAGACAGGGGGCGAGGAACTAACTATGGCTACACCTTC.

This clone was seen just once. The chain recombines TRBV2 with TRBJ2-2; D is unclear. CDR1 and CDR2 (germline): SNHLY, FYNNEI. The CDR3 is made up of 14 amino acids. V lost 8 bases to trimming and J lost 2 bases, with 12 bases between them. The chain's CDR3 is CASHLDGNTGELFF. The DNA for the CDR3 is TGTGCCAGCCATCTGGACGGAAACACCGGGGAGCTGTTTTTT.